The clone carrying this TCR beta chain was recorded many times. This specimen belongs to a study of identical twins. TCRdb used MiXCR to reprocess the 5' RACE reads, holding one entry per CDR3 protein. Of 200,000 to 250,000 distinct CDR3 sequences in the sample, 5.5% to 7.5% were seen once. Germline CDR1 MNHEY, CDR2 SMNVEV (reference sequence). There are 15 residues in the CDR3. J was trimmed by 2 bases and V by 6 bases; bases with no gene match: 4. These data were also filed under a second study, of T cells expressing NK-cell markers.

This clonotype originated in a woman younger than 35 in good health. Sequencing used CD8+ T cells sorted from blood. The chain carries TRBV27 and TRBJ2-1, with 10 bases that match TRBD2. The CDR3: CASSSGTSAYNEQFF. CDR3 nucleotide sequence: TGTGCCAGCAGCTCCGGGACTAGCGCCTACAATGAGCAGTTCTTC.